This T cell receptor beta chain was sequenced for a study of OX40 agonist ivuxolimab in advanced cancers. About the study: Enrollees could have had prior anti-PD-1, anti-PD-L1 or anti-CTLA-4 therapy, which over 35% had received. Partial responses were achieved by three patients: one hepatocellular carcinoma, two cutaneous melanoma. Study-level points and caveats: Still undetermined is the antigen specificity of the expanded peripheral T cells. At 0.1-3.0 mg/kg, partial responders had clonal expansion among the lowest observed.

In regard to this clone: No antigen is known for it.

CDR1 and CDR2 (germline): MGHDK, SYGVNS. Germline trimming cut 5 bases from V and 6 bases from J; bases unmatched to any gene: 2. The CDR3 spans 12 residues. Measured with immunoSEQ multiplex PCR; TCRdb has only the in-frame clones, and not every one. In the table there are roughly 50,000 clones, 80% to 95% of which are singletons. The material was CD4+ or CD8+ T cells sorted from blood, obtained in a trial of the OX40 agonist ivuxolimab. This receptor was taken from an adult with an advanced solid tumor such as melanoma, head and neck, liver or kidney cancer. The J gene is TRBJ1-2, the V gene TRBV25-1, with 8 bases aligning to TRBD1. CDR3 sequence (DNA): TGTGCCAGCAGTAACAGGGGGGATGGCTACACCTTC. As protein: CASSNRGDGYTF.